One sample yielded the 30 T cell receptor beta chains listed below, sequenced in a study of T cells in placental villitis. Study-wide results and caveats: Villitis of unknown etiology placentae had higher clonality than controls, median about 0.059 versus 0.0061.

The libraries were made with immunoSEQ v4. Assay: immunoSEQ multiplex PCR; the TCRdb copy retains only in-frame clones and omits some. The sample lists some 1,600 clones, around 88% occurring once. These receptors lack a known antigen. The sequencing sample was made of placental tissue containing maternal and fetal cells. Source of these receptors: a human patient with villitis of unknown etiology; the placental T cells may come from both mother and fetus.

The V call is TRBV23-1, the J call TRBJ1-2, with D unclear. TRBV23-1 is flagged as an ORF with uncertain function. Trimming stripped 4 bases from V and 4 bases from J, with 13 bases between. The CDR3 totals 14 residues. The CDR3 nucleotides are TGCGCCAGCAGTCTTGATTCTTGGGGCTATGGCTACACCTTC. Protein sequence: CASSLDSWGYGYTF.

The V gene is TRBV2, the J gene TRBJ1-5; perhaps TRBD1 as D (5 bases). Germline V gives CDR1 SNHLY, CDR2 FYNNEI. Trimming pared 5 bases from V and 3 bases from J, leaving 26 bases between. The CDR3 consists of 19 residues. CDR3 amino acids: CASSLLGSGTLTFNQPQHF. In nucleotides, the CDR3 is TGTGCCAGCAGTCTCTTGGGGTCTGGGACCCTAACTTTCAATCAGCCCCAGCATTTT.

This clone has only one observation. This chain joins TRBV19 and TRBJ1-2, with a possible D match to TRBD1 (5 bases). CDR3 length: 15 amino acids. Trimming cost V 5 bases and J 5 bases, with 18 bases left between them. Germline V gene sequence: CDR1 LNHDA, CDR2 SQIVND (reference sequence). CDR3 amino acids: CASSPRGGRSYGYTF. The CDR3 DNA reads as TGTGCCAGTAGTCCTCGGGGGGGTAGGTCGTATGGCTACACCTTC.

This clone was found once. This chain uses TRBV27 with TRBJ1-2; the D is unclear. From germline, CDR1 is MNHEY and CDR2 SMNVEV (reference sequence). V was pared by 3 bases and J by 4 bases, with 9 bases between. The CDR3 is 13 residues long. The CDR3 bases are TGTGCCAGCAGTTTCGGGCCTGGCTATGGCTACACCTTC. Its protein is CASSFGPGYGYTF.

The CDR3 region is CASSNSEYEQYV. For the CDR3, the DNA is TGTGCCAGCAGTAACTCGGAGTACGAGCAGTACGTC. This chain links TRBV5-5 with TRBJ2-7; D is unresolved. CDR3 length equals 12 residues. The germline V gene encodes CDR1 SGHKS and CDR2 YYEKEE (reference sequence). Trimming took off 5 bases at V and 4 bases at J, with 10 bases between the two ends.

The CDR3 DNA is TGTGCCAGCAGCTTTAGTCAGGCCACCTCCGATACGCAGTATTTT. Translation gives CASSFSQATSDTQYF. This chain connects TRBV7-3 to TRBJ2-3; no clear D gene. Germline V gene data show CDR1 as SGHTA and CDR2 as FQGTGA. The CDR3 has 15 amino acids. Trimming took off 3 bases at V and 6 bases at J, with 16 bases between the two ends.

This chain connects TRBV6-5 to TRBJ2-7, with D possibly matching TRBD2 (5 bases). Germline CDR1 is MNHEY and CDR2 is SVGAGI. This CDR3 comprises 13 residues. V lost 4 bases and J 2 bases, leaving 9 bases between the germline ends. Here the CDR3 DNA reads TGTGCCAGCAGTTCGGGGAGCCCCTACGAGCAGTACTTC. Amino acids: CASSSGSPYEQYF.

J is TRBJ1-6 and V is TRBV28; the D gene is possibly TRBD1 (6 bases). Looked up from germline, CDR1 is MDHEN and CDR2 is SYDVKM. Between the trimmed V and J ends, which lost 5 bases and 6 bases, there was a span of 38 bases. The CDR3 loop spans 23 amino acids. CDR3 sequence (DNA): TGTGCCAGCAGTCCGAGGTGGGCCAGGCAGGGGCTTTACATCGGTTTCCGTAATTCACCCCTCCACTTT. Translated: CASSPRWARQGLYIGFRNSPLHF.

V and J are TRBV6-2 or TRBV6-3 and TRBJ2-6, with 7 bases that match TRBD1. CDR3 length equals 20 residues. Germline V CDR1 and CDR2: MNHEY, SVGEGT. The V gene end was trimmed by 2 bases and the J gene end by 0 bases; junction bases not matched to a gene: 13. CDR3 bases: TGTGCCAGCAGTTACACAACGACAGGGAAGAGGAGCTCTGGGGCCAACGTCCTGACTTTC. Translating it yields CASSYTTTGKRSSGANVLTF.

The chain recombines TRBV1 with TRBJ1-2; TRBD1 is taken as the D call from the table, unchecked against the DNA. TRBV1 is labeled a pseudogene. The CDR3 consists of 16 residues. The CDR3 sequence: CTSSQVPGQGVGGYTF. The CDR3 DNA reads TGCACCAGCAGCCAGGTTCCGGGACAGGGTGTGGGTGGCTACACCTTC.

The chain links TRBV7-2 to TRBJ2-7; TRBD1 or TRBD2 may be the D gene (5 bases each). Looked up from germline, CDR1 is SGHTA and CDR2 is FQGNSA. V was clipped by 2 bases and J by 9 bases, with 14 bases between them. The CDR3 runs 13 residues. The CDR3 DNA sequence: TGTGCCAGCAGCTTAAGTGCGGATGGGGGGCAGTACTTC. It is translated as CASSLSADGGQYF.

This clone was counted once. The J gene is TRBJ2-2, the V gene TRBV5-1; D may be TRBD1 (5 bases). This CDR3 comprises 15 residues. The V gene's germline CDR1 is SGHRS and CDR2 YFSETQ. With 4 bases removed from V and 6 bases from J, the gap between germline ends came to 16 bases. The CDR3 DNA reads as TGCGCCAGCAGCAAAGGGGATTCCTCGGCCGGGGAGCTGTTTTTT. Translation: CASSKGDSSAGELFF.

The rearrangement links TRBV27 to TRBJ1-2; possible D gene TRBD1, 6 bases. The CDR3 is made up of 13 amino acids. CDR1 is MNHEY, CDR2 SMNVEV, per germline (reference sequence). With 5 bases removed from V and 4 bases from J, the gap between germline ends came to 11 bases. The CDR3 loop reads CASSATGPYGYTF. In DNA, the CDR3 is TGTGCCAGCAGTGCCACAGGGCCCTATGGCTACACCTTC.

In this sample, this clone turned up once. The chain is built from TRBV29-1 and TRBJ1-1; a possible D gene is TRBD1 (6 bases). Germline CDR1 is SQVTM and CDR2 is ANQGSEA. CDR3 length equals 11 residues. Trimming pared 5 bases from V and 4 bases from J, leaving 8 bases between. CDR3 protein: CSVPQGTEAFF. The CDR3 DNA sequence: TGCAGCGTTCCACAGGGCACTGAAGCTTTCTTT.

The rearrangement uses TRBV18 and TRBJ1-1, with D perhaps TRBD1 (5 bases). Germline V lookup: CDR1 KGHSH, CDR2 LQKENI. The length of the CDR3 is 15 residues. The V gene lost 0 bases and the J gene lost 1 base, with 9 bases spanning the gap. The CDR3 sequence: CASSPPRVGNTEAFF. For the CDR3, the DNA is TGTGCCAGCTCACCACCCAGGGTTGGGAACACTGAAGCTTTCTTT.

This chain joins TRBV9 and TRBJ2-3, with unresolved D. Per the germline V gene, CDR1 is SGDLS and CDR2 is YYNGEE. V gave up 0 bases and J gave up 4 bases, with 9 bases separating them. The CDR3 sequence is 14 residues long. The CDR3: CASSVVPEPDTQYF. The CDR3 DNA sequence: TGTGCCAGCAGCGTAGTCCCAGAGCCAGATACGCAGTATTTT.

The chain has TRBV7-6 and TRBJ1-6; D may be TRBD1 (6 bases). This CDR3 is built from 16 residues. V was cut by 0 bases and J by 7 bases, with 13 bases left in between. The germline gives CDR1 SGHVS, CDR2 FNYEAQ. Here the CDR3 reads CASSLAPWGANSPLHF. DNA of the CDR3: TGTGCCAGCAGCTTAGCTCCGTGGGGGGCAAATTCACCCCTCCACTTT.

DNA for the CDR3: TGTGCCAGCAGTCCCGGGGGGAGCACAGATACGCAGTATTTT. Protein sequence: CASSPGGSTDTQYF. The chain couples TRBV6-4 to TRBJ2-3; TRBD2 matches at 7 bases. This CDR3 is built from 14 residues. V lost 5 bases to trimming and J lost 0 bases; unmatched junction nucleotides: 2. The germline CDR1 and CDR2 sequences are MRHNA and SNTAGT.

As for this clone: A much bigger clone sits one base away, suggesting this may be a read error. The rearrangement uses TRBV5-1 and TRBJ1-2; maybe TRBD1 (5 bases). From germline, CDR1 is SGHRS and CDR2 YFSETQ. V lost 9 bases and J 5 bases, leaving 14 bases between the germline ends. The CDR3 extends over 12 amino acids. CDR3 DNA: TGCGCCACCCAGGACAACAAGTATGGCTACACCTTC. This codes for CATQDNKYGYTF.

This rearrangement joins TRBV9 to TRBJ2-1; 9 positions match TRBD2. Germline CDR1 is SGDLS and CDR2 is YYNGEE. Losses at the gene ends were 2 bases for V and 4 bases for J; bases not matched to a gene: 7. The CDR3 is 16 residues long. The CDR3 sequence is CASSVPAGGGYNEQFF. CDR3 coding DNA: TGTGCCAGCAGCGTGCCAGCGGGGGGTGGGTACAATGAGCAGTTCTTC.

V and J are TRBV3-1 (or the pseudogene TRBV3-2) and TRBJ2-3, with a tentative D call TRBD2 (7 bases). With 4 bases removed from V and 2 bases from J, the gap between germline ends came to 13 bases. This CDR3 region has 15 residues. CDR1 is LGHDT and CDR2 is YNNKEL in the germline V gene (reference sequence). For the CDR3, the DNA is TGTGCCAGCAGCCCTCATGGGGGGGCCACAGATACGCAGTATTTT. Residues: CASSPHGGATDTQYF.

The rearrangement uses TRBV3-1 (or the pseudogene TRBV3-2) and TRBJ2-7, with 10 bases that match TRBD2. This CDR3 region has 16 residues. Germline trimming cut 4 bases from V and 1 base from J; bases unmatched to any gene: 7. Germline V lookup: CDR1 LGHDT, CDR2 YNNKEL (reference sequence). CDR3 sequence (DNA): TGTGCCAGCAGCCGCAGCGGGGGGGGGAATTCCTACGAGCAGTACTTC. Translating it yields CASSRSGGGNSYEQYF.

The CDR3 sequence is CASSTGTAEAFF. The CDR3 DNA is TGTGCCAGCAGCACTGGGACAGCTGAAGCTTTCTTT. The chain couples TRBV9 to TRBJ1-1; TRBD1 agrees at 7 bases. The germline gives CDR1 SGDLS, CDR2 YYNGEE. J was trimmed by 6 bases and V by 4 bases; bases with no gene match: 3. The CDR3 sequence is 12 residues long. The complete variable domain, with remaining parts taken from reference TRBV9 and TRBJ1-1, reads DSGVTQTPKHLITATGQRVTLRCSPRSGDLSVYWYQQSLDQGLQFLIQYYNGEERAKGNILERFSAQQFPDLHSELNLSSLELGDSALYFCASSTGTAEAFFGQGTRLTVV.

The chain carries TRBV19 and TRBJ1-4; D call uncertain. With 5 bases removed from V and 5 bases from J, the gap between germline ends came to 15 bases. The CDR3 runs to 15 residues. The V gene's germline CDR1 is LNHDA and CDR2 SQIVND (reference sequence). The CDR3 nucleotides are TGTGCCAGTAGTGCACCCGGGATTAGAAATGAAAAACTGTTTTTT. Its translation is CASSAPGIRNEKLFF.

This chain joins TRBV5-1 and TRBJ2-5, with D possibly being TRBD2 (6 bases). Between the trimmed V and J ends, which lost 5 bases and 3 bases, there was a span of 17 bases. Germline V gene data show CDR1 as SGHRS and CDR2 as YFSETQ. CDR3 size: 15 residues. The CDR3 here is CASSHNLAEEETQYF. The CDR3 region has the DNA TGCGCCAGCAGTCACAACTTAGCGGAAGAAGAGACCCAGTACTTC.

CDR3 DNA sequence: TGTGCCTGGAGTGAGGGGGGGGCCTATGTAGAGACCCAGTACTTC. Residues: CAWSEGGAYVETQYF. This sequence joins TRBV30 and TRBJ2-5; tentatively, D is TRBD2 (7 bases). The germline V gene encodes CDR1 GTSNPN and CDR2 SVGIG (reference sequence). The CDR3 is 15 residues long. Trimming left V 1 base short and J 4 bases short, with 16 bases between.

The CDR3 region is CASSTGTGQPQHF. The CDR3 coding sequence is TGTGCCAGCAGTACGGGAACGGGGCAGCCCCAGCATTTT. This sequence joins TRBV6-5 and TRBJ1-5; D gene uncertain. Germline values: CDR1 MNHEY, CDR2 SVGAGI. Trimming left V 5 bases short and J 7 bases short, with 12 bases between. The CDR3 extends over 13 amino acids.

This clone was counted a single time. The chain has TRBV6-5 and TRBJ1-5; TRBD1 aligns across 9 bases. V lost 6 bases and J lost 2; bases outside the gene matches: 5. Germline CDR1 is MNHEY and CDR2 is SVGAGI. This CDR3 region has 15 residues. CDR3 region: CASRGTGLGNQPQHF. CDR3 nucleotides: TGTGCCAGCAGAGGGACAGGGTTGGGCAATCAGCCCCAGCATTTT.

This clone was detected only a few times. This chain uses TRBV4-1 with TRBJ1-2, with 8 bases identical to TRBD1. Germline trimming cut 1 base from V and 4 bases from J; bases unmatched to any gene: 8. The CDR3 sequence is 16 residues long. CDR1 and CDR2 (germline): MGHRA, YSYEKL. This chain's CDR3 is CASSQVPGGRGYGYTF. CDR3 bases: TGCGCCAGCAGCCAAGTACCAGGGGGCAGGGGCTATGGCTACACCTTC.

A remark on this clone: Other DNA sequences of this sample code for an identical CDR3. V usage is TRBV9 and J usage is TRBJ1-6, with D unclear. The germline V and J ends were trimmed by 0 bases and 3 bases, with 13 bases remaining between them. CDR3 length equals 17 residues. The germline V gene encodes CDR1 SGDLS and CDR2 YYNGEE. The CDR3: CASSVAPADVYNSPLHF. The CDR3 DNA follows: TGTGCCAGCAGCGTAGCCCCCGCGGACGTCTATAATTCACCCCTCCACTTT. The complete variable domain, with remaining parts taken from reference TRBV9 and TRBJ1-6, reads DSGVTQTPKHLITATGQRVTLRCSPRSGDLSVYWYQQSLDQGLQFLIQYYNGEERAKGNILERFSAQQFPDLHSELNLSSLELGDSALYFCASSVAPADVYNSPLHFGNGTRLTVT.